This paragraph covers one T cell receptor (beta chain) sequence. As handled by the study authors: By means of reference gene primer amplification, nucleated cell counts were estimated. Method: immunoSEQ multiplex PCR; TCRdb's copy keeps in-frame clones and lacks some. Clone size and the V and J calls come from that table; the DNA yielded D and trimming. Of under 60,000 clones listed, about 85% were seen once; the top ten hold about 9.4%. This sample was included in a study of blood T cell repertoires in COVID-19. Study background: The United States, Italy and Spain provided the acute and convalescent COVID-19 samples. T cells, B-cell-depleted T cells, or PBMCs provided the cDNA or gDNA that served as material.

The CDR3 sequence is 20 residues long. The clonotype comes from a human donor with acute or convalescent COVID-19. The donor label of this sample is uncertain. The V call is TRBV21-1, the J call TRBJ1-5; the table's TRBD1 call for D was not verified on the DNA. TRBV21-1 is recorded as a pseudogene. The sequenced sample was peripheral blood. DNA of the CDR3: TGTGCCAGCAGCAAAGAAGGGGACAGGGGCGCGGGTTTGAGCAATCAGCCCCAGCATTTT. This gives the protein CASSKEGDRGAGLSNQPQHF.